This TCR beta chain was recorded in a study of radiation and T cells in renal cell carcinoma. Overall study results and limits: Baseline intratumoral clonotype presence is unknown without pretreatment biopsies. From baseline, blood top tumor clonotypes peaked at 2 weeks post-radiation.

The CDR3 is 14 amino acids. Germline values: CDR1 LNHDA, CDR2 SQIVND (reference sequence). Trimming shortened V by 7 bases and J by 1 base, and 13 bases separated the two germline ends. Profiled with immunoSEQ multiplex PCR; TCRdb holds only in-frame clones, not every one. The sample lists approximately 150,000 clones, around 90% occurring once. Sample time point: baseline pretreatment blood. Documented treatment: 15 Gy SBRT to primary tumor, nephrectomy 4 weeks later. Note on this clone: Its antigen remains unidentified.

The sequence was collected from a woman in her 70s with renal cell carcinoma. This chain uses TRBV19 with TRBJ1-1; no firm D call. Sequenced here: blood, sampled from a patient whose treatment included radiotherapy and nephrectomy. The CDR3 DNA reads TGTGCCAGTACCCTTGACGACACGAACACTGAAGCTTTCTTT. It is translated as CASTLDDTNTEAFF.